The entry below describes one T cell receptor beta chain. The data originate from a study of blood T cell repertoires in COVID-19. Study-level background: Researchers got acute and convalescent COVID-19 samples from the United States, Italy and Spain.

Original processing methods: By means of reference gene primer amplification, nucleated cell counts were estimated. Assay used: immunoSEQ multiplex PCR; TCRdb lists only in-frame clones, some missing. D and trimming come from the DNA, and the V and J calls and clone size come from that table. The sample holds 200,000 to 250,000 clones, 82% seen once. The CDR3 has 15 residues. The germline V gene has CDR1 SSHAT and CDR2 FNYEAQ (reference sequence). V dropped 3 bases and J dropped 5; count of bases not matched to a gene: 2. Sequencing used peripheral blood. The chain is built from TRBV7-7 and TRBJ2-5; TRBD2 matches at 14 bases. The sequence derives from a woman in her thirties or forties with acute or convalescent COVID-19. DNA of the CDR3: TGTGCCAGCAGCTTGACTAGCGGGAGGGAGGAGACCCAGTACTTC. This sequence encodes CASSLTSGREETQYF.